What follows is one TCR beta chain and its context. Its antigen is not known. The CDR3 covers 14 residues. Per germline, CDR1 SEHNR and CDR2 FQNEAQ (reference sequence). Trimming pared 5 bases from V and 7 bases from J, leaving 17 bases between. This sample is drawn from a study of shared clonotypes between healthy human individuals. Study details: The donors, a couple of women and a few men, were aged 18 to 49. Every donor yielded three CD4 naive, three CD4 memory, two CD8 naive and one CD8 memory plate.

Broader study findings: Clonotypes that were shared across a handful of donors made up around 5% of naive CD4 clonotypes.

Sequenced by immunoSEQ multiplex PCR; TCRdb stores in-frame clones only, minus some. The profile shows about 670,000 clones, 60% to 80% of them singletons. The rearrangement links TRBV7-9 to TRBJ1-1, with D maybe TRBD1 (6 bases). This TCR was recovered from a woman aged 25 to 45 in good health. Sequencing used memory CD4+ T cells sorted from blood. Subset in this sample: CD45RA-negative fraction. This CDR3 is CASSLSTGTFEAFF. The DNA of the CDR3 is TGTGCCAGCAGCCTGAGTACCGGGACATTTGAAGCTTTCTTT.